This TCR beta chain was identified in a study of cytomegalovirus exposure and HLA in healthy donors. The CDR3 has 16 residues. Germline loops: CDR1 PRHDT, CDR2 FYEKMQ (reference sequence). V shed 4 bases, J shed 3 bases, and the junction held 6 bases outside the gene matches. Clones were sequenced by immunoSEQ multiplex PCR, and TCRdb holds only the in-frame ones, with some missing. The sample has 200,000 to 250,000 clones; around 87% are singletons. The sequence came from a young man in good health and CMV-seronegative. V gene TRBV13 combines with J gene TRBJ1-6; 7 bases are a match to TRBD1. The sample comprised PBMCs. In DNA, the CDR3 is TGTGCCAGCAGCTCATCAGGGGGTTTCTATAATTCACCCCTCCACTTT. Encoded protein: CASSSSGGFYNSPLHF.